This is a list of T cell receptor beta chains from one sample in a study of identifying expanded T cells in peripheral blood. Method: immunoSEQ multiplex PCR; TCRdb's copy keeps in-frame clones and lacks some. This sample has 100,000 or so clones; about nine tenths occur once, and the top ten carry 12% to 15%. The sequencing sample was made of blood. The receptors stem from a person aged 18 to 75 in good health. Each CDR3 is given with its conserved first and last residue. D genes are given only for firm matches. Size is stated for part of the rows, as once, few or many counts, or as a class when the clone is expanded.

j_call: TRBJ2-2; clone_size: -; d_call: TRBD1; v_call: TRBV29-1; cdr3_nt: TGCAGCGTGGAAGACAGGGGGGGTTCCGGGGAGCTGTTTTTT; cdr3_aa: CSVEDRGGSGELFF
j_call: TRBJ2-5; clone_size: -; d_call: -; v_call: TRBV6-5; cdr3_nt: TGTGCCAGCAGGGAGCGAGAGACCCAGTACTTC; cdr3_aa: CASRERETQYF
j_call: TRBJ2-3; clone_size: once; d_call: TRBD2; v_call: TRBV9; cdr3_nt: TGTGCCAGCAGCGTAGCTCTAGCGGGAGGGCCAGATACGCAGTATTTT; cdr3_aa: CASSVALAGGPDTQYF
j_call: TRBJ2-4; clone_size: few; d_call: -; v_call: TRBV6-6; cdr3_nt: TGTGCCAGCAGTTATAAATTCCTGGCCATTCAGTACTTC; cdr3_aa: CASSYKFLAIQYF
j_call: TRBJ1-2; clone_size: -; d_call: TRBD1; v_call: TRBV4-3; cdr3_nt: TGCGCCAGCAGCCAAGGAAGGACAGGCCTATCGGGCTATGGCTACACCTTC; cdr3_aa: CASSQGRTGLSGYGYTF
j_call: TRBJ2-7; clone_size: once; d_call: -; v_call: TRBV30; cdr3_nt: TGTGCCTGGAGTGTATTAGGCGCCTACGAGCAGTACTTC; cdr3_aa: CAWSVLGAYEQYF
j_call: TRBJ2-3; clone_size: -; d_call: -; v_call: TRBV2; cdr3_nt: TGTGCCAGCAACCTAGCAAGGGATACGCAGTATTTT; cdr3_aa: CASNLARDTQYF
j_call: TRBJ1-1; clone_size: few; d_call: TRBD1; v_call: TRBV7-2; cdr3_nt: TGTGCCAGCAGCTTAGTGGGGGACAGGGCGGATCAGGCTTTCTTT; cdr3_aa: CASSLVGDRADQAFF
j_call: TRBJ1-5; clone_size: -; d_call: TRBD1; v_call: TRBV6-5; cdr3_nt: TGTGCCAGCAGTTCGCGACAGGGACGTCATCAGCCCCAGCATTTT; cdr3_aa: CASSSRQGRHQPQHF
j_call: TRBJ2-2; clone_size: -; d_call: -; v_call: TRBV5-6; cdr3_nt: TGTGCCAGCACCGGCCTGGGACATTTAACCGGGGAGCTGTTTTTT; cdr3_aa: CASTGLGHLTGELFF
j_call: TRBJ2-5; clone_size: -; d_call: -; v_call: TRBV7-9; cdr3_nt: TGTGCCAGCAGCTTCGGAACCTTATCGGAGGAGACCCAGTACTTC; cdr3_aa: CASSFGTLSEETQYF
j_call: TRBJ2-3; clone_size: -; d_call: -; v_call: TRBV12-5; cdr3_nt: TGTGCTAGTGGTTTTTCTGGCACAGATACGCAGTATTTT; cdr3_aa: CASGFSGTDTQYF
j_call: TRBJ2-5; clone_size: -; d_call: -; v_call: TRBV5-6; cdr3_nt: TGTGCCAGCAGCTTGTGGGCCAGGGCATTTTTAGAGACCCAGTACTTC; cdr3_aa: CASSLWARAFLETQYF
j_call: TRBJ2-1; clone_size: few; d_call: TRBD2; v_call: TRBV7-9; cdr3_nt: TGTGCCAGCAGCCCCGGGGGGGAGGGTGAGCAGTTCTTC; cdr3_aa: CASSPGGEGEQFF
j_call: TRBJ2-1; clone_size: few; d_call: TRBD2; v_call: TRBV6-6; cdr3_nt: TGTGCCAGCAGCGGGGGGACTCACAATGAGCAGTTCTTC; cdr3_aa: CASSGGTHNEQFF
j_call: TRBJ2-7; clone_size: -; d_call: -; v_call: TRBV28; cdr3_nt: TGTGCCAGCAGTTTGCGCGGGACAGTCTACGAGCAGTACTTC; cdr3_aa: CASSLRGTVYEQYF
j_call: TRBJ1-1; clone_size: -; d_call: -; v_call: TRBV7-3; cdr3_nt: TGTGCCAGCAGCTATATCTTGGGAAGTGAAGCTTTCTTT; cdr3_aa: CASSYILGSEAFF
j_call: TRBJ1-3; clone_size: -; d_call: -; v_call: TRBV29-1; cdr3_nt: TGCAGCGTTGTAGGGCGCCTGGACACCATATATTTT; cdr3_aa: CSVVGRLDTIYF
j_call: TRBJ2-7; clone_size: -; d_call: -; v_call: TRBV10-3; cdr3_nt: TGTGCCATCAGTGAGGGGGGGATGGGGCTGAGCTCCTACGAGCAGTACTTC; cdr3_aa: CAISEGGMGLSSYEQYF
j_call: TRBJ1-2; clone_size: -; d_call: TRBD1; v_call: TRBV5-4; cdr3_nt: TGTGCCAGCAGCTTGGAGGGGGCGAAGTTTGCTGGCTACACCTTC; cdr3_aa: CASSLEGAKFAGYTF
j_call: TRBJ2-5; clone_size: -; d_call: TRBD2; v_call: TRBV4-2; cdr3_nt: TGTGCCAGCAGCCCAGGGACTAGCGGGGGGAAGACCCAGTACTTC; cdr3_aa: CASSPGTSGGKTQYF
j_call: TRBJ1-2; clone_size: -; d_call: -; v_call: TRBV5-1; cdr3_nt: TGCGCCAGCAGCTTCCGGGCAGGGACGGCCAGAGGCTACACCTTC; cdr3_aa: CASSFRAGTARGYTF
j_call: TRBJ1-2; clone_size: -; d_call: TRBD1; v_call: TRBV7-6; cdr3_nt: TGTGCCAGCAGCTTAGTTCCGGACAGGGGAGCGATCTATGGCTACACCTTC; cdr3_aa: CASSLVPDRGAIYGYTF
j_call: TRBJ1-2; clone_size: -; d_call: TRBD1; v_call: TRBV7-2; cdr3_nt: TGTGCCAGCAGCTCCTCGACAGGGGTCAACTATGGCTACACCTTC; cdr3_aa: CASSSSTGVNYGYTF
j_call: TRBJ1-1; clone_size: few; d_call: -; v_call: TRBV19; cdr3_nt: TGTGCCAGCCGGGAACCAATGAACACTGAAGCTTTCTTT; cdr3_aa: CASREPMNTEAFF
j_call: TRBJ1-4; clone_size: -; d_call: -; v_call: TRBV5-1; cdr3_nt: TGCGCCAGCAGCTTGGACGGACTCCTGAATGAAAAACTGTTTTTT; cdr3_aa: CASSLDGLLNEKLFF
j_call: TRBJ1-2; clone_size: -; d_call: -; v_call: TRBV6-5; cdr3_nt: TGTGCCAGCAGTTACAAGGGATATGGCTACACCTTC; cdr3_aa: CASSYKGYGYTF
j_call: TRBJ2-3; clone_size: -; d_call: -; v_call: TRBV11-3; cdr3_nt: TGTGCCAGCAGCTTCGGCAGGGGAAGCTCAGATACGCAGTATTTT; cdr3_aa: CASSFGRGSSDTQYF
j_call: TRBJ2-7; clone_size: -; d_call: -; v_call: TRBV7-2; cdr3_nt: TGTGCCAGCAGCACCGGGCCCTACGAGCAGTACTTC; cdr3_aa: CASSTGPYEQYF
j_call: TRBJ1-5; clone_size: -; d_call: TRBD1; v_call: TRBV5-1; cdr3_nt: TGCGCCAGCAGCATAGACAGGGGGGAACAGCCCCAGCATTTT; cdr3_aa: CASSIDRGEQPQHF
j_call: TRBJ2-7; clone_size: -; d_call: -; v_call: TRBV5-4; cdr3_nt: TGTGCCAGCAGCTCCGCGGTGGGGCCCTCCTACGAGCAGTACTTC; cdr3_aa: CASSSAVGPSYEQYF
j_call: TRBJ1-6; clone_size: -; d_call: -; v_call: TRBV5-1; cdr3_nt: TGCGCCAGCAGCCCTTTAGGGCTGATGGATTCACCCCTCCACTTT; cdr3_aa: CASSPLGLMDSPLHF
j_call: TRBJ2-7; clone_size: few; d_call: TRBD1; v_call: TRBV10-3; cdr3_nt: TGTGCCATCAGCAGGGACAGCTTAACCTACGAGCAGTACTTC; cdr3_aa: CAISRDSLTYEQYF
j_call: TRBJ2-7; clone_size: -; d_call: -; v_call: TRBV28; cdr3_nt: TGTGCCAGCAGTTTGCTTGGACAGCTGCGGGGCGAGCAGTACTTC; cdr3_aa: CASSLLGQLRGEQYF
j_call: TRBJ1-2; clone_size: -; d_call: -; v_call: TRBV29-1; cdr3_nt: TGCAGCGATTCACAGGGTGGAGATGGCTACACCTTC; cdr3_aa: CSDSQGGDGYTF
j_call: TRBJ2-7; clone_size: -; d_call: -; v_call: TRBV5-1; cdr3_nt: TGCGCCAGCAGCTTGGGTCTCCGAACGGACGAGCAGTACTTC; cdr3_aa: CASSLGLRTDEQYF
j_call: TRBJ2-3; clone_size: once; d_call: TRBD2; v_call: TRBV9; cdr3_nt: TGTGCCAGCAGCGTCATAGCGGGGGGGTTGGATACGCAGTATTTT; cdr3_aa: CASSVIAGGLDTQYF
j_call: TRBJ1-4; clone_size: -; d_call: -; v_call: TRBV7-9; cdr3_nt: TGTGCCAGCAGCCCGACCGGCTCAACTAATGAAAAACTGTTTTTT; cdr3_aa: CASSPTGSTNEKLFF
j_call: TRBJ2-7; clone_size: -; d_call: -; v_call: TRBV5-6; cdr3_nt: TGTGCCAGCAGCTTGGTGACACTCGAGCAGTACTTC; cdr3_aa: CASSLVTLEQYF
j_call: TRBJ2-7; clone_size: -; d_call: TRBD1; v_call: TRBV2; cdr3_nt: TGTGCCAGCAGTGAGACTGAAGCTGGGACAGGGGATGGCGAGCAGTACTTC; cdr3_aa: CASSETEAGTGDGEQYF
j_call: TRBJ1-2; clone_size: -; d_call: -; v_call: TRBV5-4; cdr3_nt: TGTGCCAGCAGCTTGGAGGTGGGGAGGCCTAACTATGGCTACACCTTC; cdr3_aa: CASSLEVGRPNYGYTF
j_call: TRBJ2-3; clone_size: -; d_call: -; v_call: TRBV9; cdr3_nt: TGTGCCAGCAGCGTCACAGGTGCTACGCAGTATTTT; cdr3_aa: CASSVTGATQYF